The rows below give T cell receptor beta chains drawn from one sample of a study of blood T cells in healthy people across ages. In TCRdb, the 5' RACE reads were re-called with MiXCR into one record per CDR3 protein. The table lists roughly 790,000 distinct CDR3 sequences, about 40% of them singletons, with roughly 19% in the top ten. Material: blood. Source of these receptors: a woman aged 60-70 years in good health. CDR3s include the opening cysteine and the closing phenylalanine or tryptophan. D genes are given only for firm matches. Size is stated for part of the rows, as once, few or many counts, or as a class when the clone is expanded.

J | V | D | size | CDR3 | DNA
TRBJ2-3 | TRBV5-1 | TRBD2 | NA | CTSSFTSGGGSTDTQYF | TGCACCAGCAGCTTCACTAGCGGGGGGGGAAGCACAGATACGCAGTATTTT
TRBJ2-1 | TRBV10-3 | NA | few | CAISEDSSSYNEQFF | TGTGCCATCAGTGAAGACTCGAGCTCCTACAATGAGCAGTTCTTC
TRBJ2-1 | TRBV7-3 | TRBD2 | few | CASSFGLAGDNEQFF | TGTGCCAGCAGCTTCGGACTAGCGGGAGACAATGAGCAGTTCTTC
TRBJ1-2 | TRBV20-1 | TRBD1 | NA | CSAYDRGDYGYTF | TGCAGTGCATACGACAGGGGGGACTATGGCTACACCTTC
TRBJ2-7 | TRBV29-1 | TRBD1 | NA | CSVENTDRAYEQYF | TGCAGCGTTGAAAATACCGACAGGGCCTACGAGCAGTACTTC
TRBJ2-5 | TRBV29-1 | NA | few | CSVGRPHQETQYF | TGCAGCGTCGGTCGACCTCACCAAGAGACCCAGTACTTC
TRBJ2-7 | TRBV12-3/TRBV12-4 | NA | NA | CASSLTTESYEQYF | TGTGCCAGCAGCCTAACAACGGAGTCCTACGAGCAGTACTTC
TRBJ2-1 | TRBV20-1 | TRBD1 | NA | CSASGTGMNEQFF | TGCAGTGCCTCAGGGACAGGGATGAATGAGCAGTTCTTC
TRBJ1-6 | TRBV20-1 | NA | NA | CSARAPGGSNSPLHF | TGCAGTGCTAGGGCCCCCGGCGGGTCCAATTCACCCCTCCACTTT
TRBJ1-1 | TRBV7-8 | TRBD1 | many | CASSPNRGNTEAFF | TGTGCCAGCTCACCAAACAGGGGGAACACTGAAGCTTTCTTT
TRBJ2-7 | TRBV6-5 | TRBD2 | NA | CASSYAARAGVTYEQYF | TGTGCCAGCAGTTATGCTGCTCGAGCGGGAGTCACCTACGAGCAGTACTTC
TRBJ1-1 | TRBV7-6 | TRBD1 | many | CASSLGTGGLTEAFF | TGTGCCAGCAGCTTAGGGACAGGGGGTCTGACTGAAGCTTTCTTT
TRBJ2-5 | TRBV4-1 | NA | once | CASSQAGTRETQYF | TGCGCCAGCAGCCAAGCGGGGACTCGGGAGACCCAGTACTTC
TRBJ1-1 | TRBV7-9 | NA | few | CASSPGQIEAFF | TGTGCCAGCAGCCCCGGACAGATTGAAGCTTTCTTT
TRBJ2-5 | TRBV7-6 | NA | NA | CASSLGQAGSRETQYF | TGTGCCAGCAGCTTAGGACAGGCGGGAAGTCGGGAGACCCAGTACTTC
TRBJ2-5 | TRBV7-2 | NA | NA | CASSFSAAETQYF | TGTGCCAGCAGCTTTTCCGCGGCTGAGACCCAGTACTTC
TRBJ2-1 | TRBV7-2 | NA | few | CASSLGRDFNNEQFF | TGTGCCAGCAGCTTGGGGCGGGACTTCAACAATGAGCAGTTCTTC
TRBJ2-7 | TRBV28 | TRBD1 | few | CASSSAQGAEQYF | TGTGCCAGCAGTTCAGCACAGGGGGCCGAGCAGTACTTC
TRBJ2-1 | TRBV7-3 | NA | NA | CASSLRHATSYNEQFF | TGTGCCAGCAGCTTAAGGCACGCAACCTCCTACAATGAGCAGTTCTTC
TRBJ2-6 | TRBV4-3 | NA | NA | CASSQGQADEANVLTF | TGCGCCAGCAGCCAAGGACAGGCCGACGAGGCCAACGTCCTGACTTTC
TRBJ2-1 | TRBV11-3 | TRBD2 | NA | CASSLESGGASYNEQFF | TGTGCCAGCAGCTTAGAAAGCGGGGGGGCCTCCTACAATGAGCAGTTCTTC
TRBJ1-1 | TRBV20-1 | TRBD1 | NA | CSATVGQGAFEAFF | TGCAGTGCCACTGTGGGACAGGGGGCGTTTGAAGCTTTCTTT
TRBJ2-5 | TRBV20-1 | NA | few | CSARGSGYQTQYF | TGCAGTGCTAGAGGGTCAGGGTATCAGACCCAGTACTTC
TRBJ2-7 | TRBV29-1 | TRBD1 | NA | CSVSSRGYEQYF | TGCAGCGTCTCCTCCAGGGGGTACGAGCAGTACTTC